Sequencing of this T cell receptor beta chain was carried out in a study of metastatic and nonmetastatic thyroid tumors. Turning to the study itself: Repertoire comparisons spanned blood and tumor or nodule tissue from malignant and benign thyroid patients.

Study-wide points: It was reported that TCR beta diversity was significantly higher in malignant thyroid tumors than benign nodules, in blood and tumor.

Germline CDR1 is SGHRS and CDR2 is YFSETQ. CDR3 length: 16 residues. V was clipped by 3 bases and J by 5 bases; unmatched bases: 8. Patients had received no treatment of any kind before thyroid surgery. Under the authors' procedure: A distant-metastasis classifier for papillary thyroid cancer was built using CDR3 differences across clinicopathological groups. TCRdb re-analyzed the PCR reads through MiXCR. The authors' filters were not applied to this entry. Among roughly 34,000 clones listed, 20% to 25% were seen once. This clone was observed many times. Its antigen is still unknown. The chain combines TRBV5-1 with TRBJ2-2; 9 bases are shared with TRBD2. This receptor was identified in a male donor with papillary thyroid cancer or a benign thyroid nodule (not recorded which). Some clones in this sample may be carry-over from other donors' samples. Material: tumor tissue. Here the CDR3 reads CASSWMVAGVTGELFF. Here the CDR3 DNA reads TGCGCCAGCAGCTGGATGGTAGCGGGAGTTACCGGGGAGCTGTTTTTT. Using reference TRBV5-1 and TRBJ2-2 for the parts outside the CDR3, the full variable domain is KAGVTQTPRYLIKTRGQQVTLSCSPISGHRSVSWYQQTPGQGLQFLFEYFSETQRNKGNFPGRFSGRQFSNSRSEMNVSTLELGDSALYLCASSWMVAGVTGELFFGEGSRLTVL.